These T cell receptor beta chains were read from a single sample in a study of blood T cell repertoires in COVID-19. Data came from immunoSEQ multiplex PCR; TCRdb stores just in-frame clones and leaves some out. The data show over 200,000 clones, with approximately 90% seen just once and under 3.5% held by the top ten. The source material was peripheral blood. All receptors come from a man aged 30 to 39 with COVID-19, enrolled during active disease. CDR3s include the opening cysteine and the closing phenylalanine or tryptophan. The D gene is left open where the match is weak. Rows give clone size only sometimes, using once, few, many, or a class for an expanded clone.

v_call: TRBV7-6
j_call: TRBJ2-7
d_call: TRBD1
clone_size: -
cdr3_aa: CASSLTLSGTGKPYEQYF
cdr3_nt: TGTGCCAGCAGCTTAACTCTATCCGGGACAGGAAAACCCTACGAGCAGTACTTC

v_call: TRBV10-3
j_call: TRBJ1-6
d_call: TRBD1
clone_size: -
cdr3_aa: CAISGTGKNSPLHF
cdr3_nt: TGTGCCATCAGCGGGACAGGGAAGAATTCACCCCTCCACTTT

v_call: TRBV10-3
j_call: TRBJ2-1
d_call: -
clone_size: once
cdr3_aa: CAISSPRSYNEQFF
cdr3_nt: TGTGCCATCAGCTCCCCCCGGAGCTACAATGAGCAGTTCTTC

v_call: TRBV7-2
j_call: TRBJ1-2
d_call: -
clone_size: -
cdr3_aa: CASSLNRVDGYTF
cdr3_nt: TGTGCCAGCAGCTTAAACAGGGTTGATGGCTACACCTTC

v_call: TRBV2
j_call: TRBJ2-2
d_call: TRBD2
clone_size: -
cdr3_aa: CASSEWRARTSGRTGELFF
cdr3_nt: TGTGCCAGCAGTGAATGGAGAGCTAGGACTAGCGGGAGAACCGGGGAGCTGTTTTTT

v_call: TRBV7-2
j_call: TRBJ2-5
d_call: -
clone_size: -
cdr3_aa: CASSPTRIRETQYF
cdr3_nt: TGTGCCAGCAGCCCGACAAGGATCCGGGAGACCCAGTACTTC

v_call: TRBV27
j_call: TRBJ2-7
d_call: TRBD2
clone_size: -
cdr3_aa: CASSSLVRGGGPYEQYF
cdr3_nt: TGTGCCAGCAGTTCCCTAGTCAGGGGCGGGGGGCCCTACGAGCAGTACTTC

v_call: TRBV5-4
j_call: TRBJ1-5
d_call: -
clone_size: once
cdr3_aa: CASSQTPYSNQPQHF
cdr3_nt: TGTGCCAGCAGCCAGACACCGTATAGCAATCAGCCCCAGCATTTT

v_call: TRBV24-1
j_call: TRBJ2-7
d_call: -
clone_size: -
cdr3_aa: CATSDPAYEQYF
cdr3_nt: TGTGCCACCAGTGACCCCGCCTACGAGCAGTACTTC

v_call: TRBV5-1
j_call: TRBJ1-4
d_call: TRBD1
clone_size: -
cdr3_aa: CASSYQGGPHEKLFF
cdr3_nt: TGCGCCAGCAGCTACCAAGGGGGCCCGCATGAAAAACTGTTTTTT

v_call: TRBV9
j_call: TRBJ2-5
d_call: TRBD2
clone_size: -
cdr3_aa: CASSPSLGGQETQYF
cdr3_nt: TGTGCCAGCAGCCCCTCCCTGGGAGGGCAAGAGACCCAGTACTTC

v_call: TRBV24-1
j_call: TRBJ1-2
d_call: -
clone_size: -
cdr3_aa: CATSDPTEPYGYTF
cdr3_nt: TGTGCCACCAGTGACCCAACAGAGCCCTATGGCTACACCTTC

v_call: TRBV5-6
j_call: TRBJ1-3
d_call: TRBD1
clone_size: -
cdr3_aa: CASKVADRAYGNTIYF
cdr3_nt: TGTGCCAGCAAGGTTGCCGACAGGGCGTACGGAAACACCATATATTTT

v_call: TRBV27
j_call: TRBJ1-2
d_call: TRBD1
clone_size: -
cdr3_aa: CASRRDSNYGYTF
cdr3_nt: TGTGCCAGCAGACGGGACAGTAACTATGGCTACACCTTC

v_call: TRBV14
j_call: TRBJ1-1
d_call: -
clone_size: -
cdr3_aa: CASSQDGASIVFF
cdr3_nt: TGTGCCAGCAGCCAAGACGGCGCTAGTATCGTTTTCTTT

v_call: TRBV25-1
j_call: TRBJ1-5
d_call: -
clone_size: once
cdr3_aa: CASSDLGHLPQHF
cdr3_nt: TGTGCCAGCAGTGATCTAGGACACCTGCCCCAGCATTTT

v_call: TRBV7-8
j_call: TRBJ2-1
d_call: TRBD1
clone_size: few
cdr3_aa: CASSFNRDSWGIEQFF
cdr3_nt: TGTGCCAGCAGCTTTAACCGGGACAGTTGGGGTATTGAGCAGTTCTTC

v_call: TRBV9
j_call: TRBJ2-1
d_call: TRBD2
clone_size: -
cdr3_aa: CASSVVASGGAFNEQFF
cdr3_nt: TGTGCCAGCAGCGTAGTCGCTAGCGGGGGGGCCTTCAATGAGCAGTTCTTC

v_call: TRBV7-2
j_call: TRBJ2-1
d_call: -
clone_size: -
cdr3_aa: CASSLGPTPGYNEQFF
cdr3_nt: TGTGCCAGCAGCTTAGGGCCTACGCCGGGGTACAATGAGCAGTTCTTC

v_call: TRBV28
j_call: TRBJ2-7
d_call: TRBD1
clone_size: -
cdr3_aa: CASRIDRGGSYEQYF
cdr3_nt: TGTGCCAGCAGAATTGACAGGGGTGGCTCCTACGAGCAGTACTTC

v_call: TRBV2
j_call: TRBJ2-3
d_call: TRBD2
clone_size: -
cdr3_aa: CASSGGSGGLTDTQYF
cdr3_nt: TGTGCCAGCAGTGGGGGGAGCGGGGGGCTCACAGATACGCAGTATTTT

v_call: TRBV24-1
j_call: TRBJ2-3
d_call: -
clone_size: -
cdr3_aa: CATSDPGTQSTDTQYF
cdr3_nt: TGTGCCACCAGTGACCCCGGGACACAGAGCACAGATACGCAGTATTTT

v_call: TRBV4-2
j_call: TRBJ1-2
d_call: -
clone_size: -
cdr3_aa: CASSQSPKEGYTF
cdr3_nt: TGTGCCAGCAGCCAATCCCCTAAAGAGGGCTACACCTTC

v_call: TRBV19
j_call: TRBJ2-1
d_call: TRBD2
clone_size: once
cdr3_aa: CASRSGRGYNEQFF
cdr3_nt: TGTGCCAGTAGAAGCGGGAGAGGGTACAATGAGCAGTTCTTC

v_call: TRBV29-1
j_call: TRBJ2-1
d_call: -
clone_size: -
cdr3_aa: CSVRPGRGGNEQFF
cdr3_nt: TGCAGCGTAAGGCCCGGCAGGGGTGGCAATGAGCAGTTCTTC

v_call: TRBV7-9
j_call: TRBJ1-3
d_call: -
clone_size: -
cdr3_aa: CASSRTLDKLGNTIYF
cdr3_nt: TGTGCCAGCAGCCGGACGTTGGACAAGCTTGGAAACACCATATATTTT

v_call: TRBV5-6
j_call: TRBJ2-7
d_call: TRBD2
clone_size: -
cdr3_aa: CASSLLTSGRGEQYF
cdr3_nt: TGTGCCAGCAGCTTACTGACTAGCGGGAGGGGAGAGCAGTACTTC

v_call: TRBV7-2
j_call: TRBJ1-2
d_call: TRBD1
clone_size: -
cdr3_aa: CASSLGQGRYGYTF
cdr3_nt: TGTGCCAGCAGCTTAGGACAGGGAAGATATGGCTACACCTTC

v_call: TRBV14
j_call: TRBJ1-1
d_call: -
clone_size: -
cdr3_aa: CASTPTVNTEAFF
cdr3_nt: TGTGCCAGCACCCCCACAGTGAACACTGAAGCTTTCTTT

v_call: TRBV29-1
j_call: TRBJ2-3
d_call: TRBD2
clone_size: -
cdr3_aa: CSVERASGIGLQYF
cdr3_nt: TGCAGCGTTGAGCGGGCTAGCGGGATTGGTTTGCAGTATTTT

v_call: TRBV6-5
j_call: TRBJ1-1
d_call: -
clone_size: -
cdr3_aa: CASSYSGSIMNTEAFF
cdr3_nt: TGTGCCAGCAGTTACTCTGGCAGTATCATGAACACTGAAGCTTTCTTT

v_call: TRBV9
j_call: TRBJ2-2
d_call: -
clone_size: -
cdr3_aa: CASSPKGDTGELFF
cdr3_nt: TGTGCCAGCAGCCCCAAGGGGGACACCGGGGAGCTGTTTTTT

v_call: TRBV10-3
j_call: TRBJ2-1
d_call: TRBD2
clone_size: -
cdr3_aa: CAISDPSGRAVSGEQFF
cdr3_nt: TGTGCCATCAGCGACCCTAGCGGGAGGGCCGTCTCCGGTGAGCAGTTCTTC

v_call: TRBV5-6
j_call: TRBJ1-1
d_call: -
clone_size: -
cdr3_aa: CASSLDRAYTEAFF
cdr3_nt: TGTGCCAGCAGCTTGGACAGGGCTTACACTGAAGCTTTCTTT

v_call: TRBV10-3
j_call: TRBJ1-5
d_call: -
clone_size: -
cdr3_aa: CAISESADQPQHF
cdr3_nt: TGTGCCATCAGTGAGTCGGCAGATCAGCCCCAGCATTTT

v_call: TRBV9
j_call: TRBJ1-3
d_call: -
clone_size: -
cdr3_aa: CASSVGVGGVGNTIYF
cdr3_nt: TGTGCCAGCAGCGTAGGAGTAGGAGGGGTTGGAAACACCATATATTTT

v_call: TRBV6-2/TRBV6-3
j_call: TRBJ2-3
d_call: TRBD2
clone_size: -
cdr3_aa: CASSYGTSGGGGTDTQYF
cdr3_nt: TGTGCCAGCAGTTACGGGACTAGCGGGGGAGGTGGCACAGATACGCAGTATTTT

v_call: TRBV6-5
j_call: TRBJ1-2
d_call: -
clone_size: -
cdr3_aa: CASSTGTNYGYTF
cdr3_nt: TGTGCCAGCAGTACCGGGACTAACTATGGCTACACCTTC

v_call: TRBV28
j_call: TRBJ2-7
d_call: TRBD1
clone_size: -
cdr3_aa: CASSPSLGGQGASTYEQYF
cdr3_nt: TGTGCCAGCAGTCCCTCCCTTGGGGGACAGGGGGCATCAACCTACGAGCAGTACTTC

v_call: TRBV12-3/TRBV12-4
j_call: TRBJ2-2
d_call: -
clone_size: -
cdr3_aa: CASLYLNTGELFF
cdr3_nt: TGTGCCAGCCTTTATTTGAACACCGGGGAGCTGTTTTTT